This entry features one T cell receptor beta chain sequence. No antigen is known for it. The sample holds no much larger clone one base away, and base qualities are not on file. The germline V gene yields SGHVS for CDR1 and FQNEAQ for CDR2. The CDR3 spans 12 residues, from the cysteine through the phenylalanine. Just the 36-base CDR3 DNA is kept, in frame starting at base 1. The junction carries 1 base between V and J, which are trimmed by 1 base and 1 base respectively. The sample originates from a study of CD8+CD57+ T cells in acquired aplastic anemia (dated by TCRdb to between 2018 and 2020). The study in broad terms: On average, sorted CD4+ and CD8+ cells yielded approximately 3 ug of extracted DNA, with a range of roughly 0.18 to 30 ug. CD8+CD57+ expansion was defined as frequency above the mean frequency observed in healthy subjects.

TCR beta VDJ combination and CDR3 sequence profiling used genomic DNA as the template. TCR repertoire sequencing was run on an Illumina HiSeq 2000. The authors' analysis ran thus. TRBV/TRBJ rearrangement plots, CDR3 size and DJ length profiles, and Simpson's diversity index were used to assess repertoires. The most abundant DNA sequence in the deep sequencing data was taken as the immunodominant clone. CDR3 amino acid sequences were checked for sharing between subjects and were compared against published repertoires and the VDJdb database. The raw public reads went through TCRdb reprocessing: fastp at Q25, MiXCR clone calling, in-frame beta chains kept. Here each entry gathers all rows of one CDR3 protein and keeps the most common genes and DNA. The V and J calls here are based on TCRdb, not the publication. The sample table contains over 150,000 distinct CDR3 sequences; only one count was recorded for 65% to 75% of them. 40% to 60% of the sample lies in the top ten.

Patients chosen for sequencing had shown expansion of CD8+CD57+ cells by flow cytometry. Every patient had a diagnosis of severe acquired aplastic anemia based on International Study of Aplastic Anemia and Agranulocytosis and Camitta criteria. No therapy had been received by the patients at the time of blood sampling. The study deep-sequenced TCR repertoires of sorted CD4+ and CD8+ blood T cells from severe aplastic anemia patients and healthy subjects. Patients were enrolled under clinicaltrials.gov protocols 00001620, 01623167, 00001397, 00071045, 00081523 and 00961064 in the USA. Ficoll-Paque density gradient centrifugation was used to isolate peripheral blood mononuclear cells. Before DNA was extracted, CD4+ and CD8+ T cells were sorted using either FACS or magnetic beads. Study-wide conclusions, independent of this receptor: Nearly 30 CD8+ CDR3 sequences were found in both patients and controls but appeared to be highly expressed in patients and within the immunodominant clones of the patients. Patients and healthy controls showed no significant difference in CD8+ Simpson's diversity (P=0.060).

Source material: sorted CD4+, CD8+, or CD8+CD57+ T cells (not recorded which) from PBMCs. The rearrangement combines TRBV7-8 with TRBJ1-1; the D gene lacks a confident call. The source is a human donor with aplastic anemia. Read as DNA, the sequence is TGTGCCAGCAGCTTAGAGAACACTGAAGCTTTCTTT. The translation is CASSLENTEAFF.